This TCR beta chain was captured by sequencing in a study of OX40 agonist ivuxolimab in advanced cancers. In the study overall: Across the patients, intravenous ivuxolimab was delivered every 2 weeks at 0.01 to 10 mg/kg. Each dose-escalation patient presented with hepatocellular carcinoma, melanoma, renal cell or head and neck cancer.

As for this clone: Its antigen is still unknown.

The V gene's germline CDR1 is LNHDA and CDR2 SQIVND (reference sequence). This CDR3 is built from 12 residues. The V end lost 7 bases, the J end lost 6 bases, and 10 bases lay between the germline ends. Whole-study results and caveats: There was clonal expansion of CD4+ and CD8+ blood T cells by week 6 at 0.1 to 3.0 mg/kg. Among expanded peripheral T cells, antigen specificity went undetermined.

Sequencing was performed with immunoSEQ multiplex PCR; in TCRdb, only in-frame clones are kept and a portion is missing. Of about 54,000 clones listed, about 81% are singletons. The TCR comes from an adult with an advanced solid tumor such as melanoma, head and neck, liver or kidney cancer. The sequencing here drew on CD4+ or CD8+ T cells sorted from blood, taken in a trial of the OX40 agonist ivuxolimab. The chain couples TRBV19 to TRBJ1-5, with D perhaps matching TRBD1 (5 bases). In DNA, the CDR3 is TGTGCCAGTATGGGGGGTACTCAGCCCCAGCATTTT. This translates into CASMGGTQPQHF.